This T cell receptor (beta chain) comes out of a study of vaccination effects on CD4 cells after COVID-19. Study-wide context: A few patients who were convalescent were sampled early, at day +14, and again late after vaccination. Study-wide results and limits: Late after vaccination, infection- and vaccine-induced clones showed marked clonal contraction.

Sequencing followed a ViraFEST assay step that expanded antigen-specific CD4+ T cells with viral peptide pools. Culturing for around eleven days preceded CD4+ T cell isolation. This person's SARS-CoV-2 infection, confirmed by PCR, occurred between March and December 2020. Each participant was administered two doses of either the BNT162b2 or the mRNA-1273 vaccine. For each well, roughly 2 million PBMC were cultured with 10 IU/ml IL-2 and around 10 ug/ml peptides. This clone was recorded only once. Its antigen is as yet unknown. The CDR3 sequence is 19 residues long. The junction had 14 bases not matched to a gene; V was cut back by 2 bases and J by 2 bases. Germline lookup yields CDR1 MNHEY and CDR2 SMNVEV (reference sequence). The protocol was immunoSEQ multiplex PCR, while the TCRdb copy is restricted to in-frame clones and leaves out a portion. The sample records some 15,000 clones, 78% being singletons.

The sample was CD4+ T cells from PBMCs cultured with HCoV-NL63 spike peptides, taken after COVID-19 vaccination. The receptor was derived from a human donor who had a prior SARS-CoV-2 infection. The chain combines TRBV27 with TRBJ2-3; TRBD2 agrees at 9 bases. The CDR3 loop is CASSLTGAGGPRHTDTQYF. The CDR3 DNA is TGTGCCAGCAGTTTAACAGGGGCGGGAGGGCCTCGACACACAGATACGCAGTATTTT.